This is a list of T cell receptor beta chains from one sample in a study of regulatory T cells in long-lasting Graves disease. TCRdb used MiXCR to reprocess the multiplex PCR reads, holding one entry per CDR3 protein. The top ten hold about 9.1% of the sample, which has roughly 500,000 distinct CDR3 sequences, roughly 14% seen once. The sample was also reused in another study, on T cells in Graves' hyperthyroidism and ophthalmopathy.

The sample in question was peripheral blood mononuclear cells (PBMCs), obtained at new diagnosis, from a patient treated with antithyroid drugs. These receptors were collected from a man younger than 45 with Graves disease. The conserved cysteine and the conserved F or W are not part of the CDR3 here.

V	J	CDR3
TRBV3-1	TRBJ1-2	ASSADRGMGGYT
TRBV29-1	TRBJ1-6	SDGQDRLDSLLESPLH
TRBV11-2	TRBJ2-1	ASSSRTWAHNEQF
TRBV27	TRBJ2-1	ASASGIRNEQF
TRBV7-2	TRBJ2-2	ASGPGGELF
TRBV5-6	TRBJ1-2	ASSRAPSGNYGYT
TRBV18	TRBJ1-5	ASSPPGPSQPQH
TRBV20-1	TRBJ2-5	SAGPPGQGQETQY
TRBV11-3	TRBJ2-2	ASSPLQGIGGELF
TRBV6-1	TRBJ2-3	ASSADGQATDTQY
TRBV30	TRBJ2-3	AWSAGATDTQY
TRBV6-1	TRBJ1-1	ASSTGTGGTEAF
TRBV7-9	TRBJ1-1	ASSNGATEAF
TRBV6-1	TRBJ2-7	ASRLTGLPYEQY
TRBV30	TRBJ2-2	AWKGLTNTGELF
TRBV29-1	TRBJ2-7	SVQGRPYEQY
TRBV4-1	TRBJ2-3	ASSQFGLFVGRTSGHTDTQY
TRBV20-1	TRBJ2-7	SATIGSSGYEQY
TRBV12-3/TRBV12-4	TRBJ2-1	ASSPPDSASSYNEQF
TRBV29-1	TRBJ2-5	SVEGVVSSGRASETQY
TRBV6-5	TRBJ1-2	ASSYSKSQGYT
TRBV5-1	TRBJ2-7	ASSLYRDSSTYEQY
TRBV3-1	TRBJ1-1	ASSLNRGTTEAF
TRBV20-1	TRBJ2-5	SARDPGTRQETQY
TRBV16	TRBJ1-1	ASSQLGNTEAF
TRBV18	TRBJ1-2	ASSPYRLGTVRFYGYT
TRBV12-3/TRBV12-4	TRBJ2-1	ASSSQKGPWRQF
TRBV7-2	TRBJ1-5	ASSPTGGWGNQPQH
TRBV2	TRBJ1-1	ASRAGGPSTEAF
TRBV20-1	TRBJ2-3	SAREVRATDTQY
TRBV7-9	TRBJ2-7	ASSAQGSSYEQY
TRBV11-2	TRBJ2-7	ASRRSSGSSYEQY
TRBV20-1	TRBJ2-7	SASDRVYEQY
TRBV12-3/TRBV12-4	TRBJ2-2	ASSRDRVGETGELF
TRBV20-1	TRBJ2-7	SARAILAGTGGYEQY
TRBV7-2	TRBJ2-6	ASSLDGGRPSGANVLT
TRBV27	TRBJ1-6	ASSKWTGGYNSPLH
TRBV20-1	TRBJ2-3	SASLAAASTDTQY
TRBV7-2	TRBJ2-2	ASSLGSLGTGELF
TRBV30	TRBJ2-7	AWSGGGQGGNEQY
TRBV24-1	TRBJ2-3	ATSDIVAGGLNTQY
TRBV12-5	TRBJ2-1	ASGPLSWDEQF
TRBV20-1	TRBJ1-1	SARFGIVAF
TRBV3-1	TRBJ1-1	ASSHQGQTEAF
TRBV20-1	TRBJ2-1	SARTSGRPDEQF